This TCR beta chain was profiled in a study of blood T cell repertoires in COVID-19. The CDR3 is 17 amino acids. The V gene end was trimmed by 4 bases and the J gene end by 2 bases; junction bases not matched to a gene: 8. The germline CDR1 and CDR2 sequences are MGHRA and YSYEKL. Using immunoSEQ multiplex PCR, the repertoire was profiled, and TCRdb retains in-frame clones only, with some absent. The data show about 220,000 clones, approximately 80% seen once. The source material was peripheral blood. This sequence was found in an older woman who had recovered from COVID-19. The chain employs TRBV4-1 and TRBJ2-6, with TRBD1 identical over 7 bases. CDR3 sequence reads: CASSLTPQGAGANVLTF. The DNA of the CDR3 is TGCGCCAGCAGCCTTACACCCCAGGGGGCTGGGGCCAACGTCCTGACTTTC.